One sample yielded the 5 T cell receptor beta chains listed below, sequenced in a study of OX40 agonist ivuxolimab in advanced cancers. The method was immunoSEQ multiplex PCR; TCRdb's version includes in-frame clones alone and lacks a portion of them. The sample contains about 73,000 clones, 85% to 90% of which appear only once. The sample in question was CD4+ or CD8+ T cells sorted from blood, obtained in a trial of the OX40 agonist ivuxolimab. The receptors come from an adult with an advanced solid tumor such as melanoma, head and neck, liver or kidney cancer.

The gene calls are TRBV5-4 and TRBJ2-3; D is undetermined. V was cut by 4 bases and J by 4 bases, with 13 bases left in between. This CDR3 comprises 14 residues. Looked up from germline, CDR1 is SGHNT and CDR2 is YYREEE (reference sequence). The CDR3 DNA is TGTGCCAGCAGCCTCGAACCTGCGGCAGATACGCAGTATTTT. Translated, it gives CASSLEPAADTQYF.

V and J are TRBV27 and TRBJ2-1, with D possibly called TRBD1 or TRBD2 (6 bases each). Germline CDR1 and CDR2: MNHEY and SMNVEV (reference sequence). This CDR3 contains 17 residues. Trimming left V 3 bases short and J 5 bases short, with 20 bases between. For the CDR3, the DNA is TGTGCCAGCAGTTTGTGGTTTAGGGGGGTAGGGGACAATGAGCAGTTCTTC. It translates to CASSLWFRGVGDNEQFF.

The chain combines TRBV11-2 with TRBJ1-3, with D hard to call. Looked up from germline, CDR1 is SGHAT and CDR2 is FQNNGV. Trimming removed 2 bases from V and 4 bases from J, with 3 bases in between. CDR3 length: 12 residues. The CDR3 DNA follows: TGTGCCAGCAGCTTAATGGGAAACACCATATATTTT. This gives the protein CASSLMGNTIYF. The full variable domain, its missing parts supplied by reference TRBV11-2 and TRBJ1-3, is EAGVAQSPRYKIIEKRQSVAFWCNPISGHATLYWYQQILGQGPKLLIQFQNNGVVDDSQLPKDRFSAERLKGVDSTLKIQPAKLEDSAVYLCASSLMGNTIYFGEGSWLTVV.

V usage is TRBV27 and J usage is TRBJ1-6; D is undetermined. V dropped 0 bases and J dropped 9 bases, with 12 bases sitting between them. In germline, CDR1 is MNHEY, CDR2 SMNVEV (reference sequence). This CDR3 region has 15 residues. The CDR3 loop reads CASSLSQGLGSPLHF. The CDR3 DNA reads TGTGCCAGCAGTTTATCTCAAGGGCTGGGTTCACCCCTCCACTTT.

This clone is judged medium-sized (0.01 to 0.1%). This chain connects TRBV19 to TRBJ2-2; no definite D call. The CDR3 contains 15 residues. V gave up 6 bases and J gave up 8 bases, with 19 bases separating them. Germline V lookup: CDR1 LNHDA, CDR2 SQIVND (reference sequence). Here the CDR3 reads CASSYAPRSWGELFF. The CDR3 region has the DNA TGTGCCAGTAGCTACGCCCCCAGGTCCTGGGGGGAGCTGTTTTTT. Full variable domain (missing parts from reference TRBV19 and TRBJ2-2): DGGITQSPKYLFRKEGQNVTLSCEQNLNHDAMYWYRQDPGQGLRLIYYSQIVNDFQKGDIAEGYSVSREKKESFPLTVTSAQKNPTAFYLCASSYAPRSWGELFFGEGSRLTVL.